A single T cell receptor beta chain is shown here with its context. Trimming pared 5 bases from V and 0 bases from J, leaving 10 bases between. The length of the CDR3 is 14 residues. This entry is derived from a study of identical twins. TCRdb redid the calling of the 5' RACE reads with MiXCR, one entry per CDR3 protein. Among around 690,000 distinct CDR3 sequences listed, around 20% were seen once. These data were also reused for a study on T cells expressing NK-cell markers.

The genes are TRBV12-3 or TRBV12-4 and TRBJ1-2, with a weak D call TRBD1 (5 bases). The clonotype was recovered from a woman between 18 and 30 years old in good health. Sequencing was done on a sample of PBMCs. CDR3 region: CASSPGRANYGYTF. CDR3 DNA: TGTGCCAGCAGTCCGGGACGGGCTAACTATGGCTACACCTTC.